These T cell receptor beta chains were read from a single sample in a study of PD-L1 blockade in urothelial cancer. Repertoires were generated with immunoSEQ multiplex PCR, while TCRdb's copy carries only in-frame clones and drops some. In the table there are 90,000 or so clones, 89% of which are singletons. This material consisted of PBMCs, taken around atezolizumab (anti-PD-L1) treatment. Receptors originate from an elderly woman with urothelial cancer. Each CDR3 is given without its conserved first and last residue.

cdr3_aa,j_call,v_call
ATSRDSQNTGELF,TRBJ2-2,TRBV15
AWSGQNYGYT,TRBJ1-2,TRBV30
ASSGARSGGRYGYT,TRBJ1-2,TRBV19
AWSVLGSGVYNEQF,TRBJ2-1,TRBV30
ASSREGYGYT,TRBJ1-2,TRBV11-2
ASRGDRGYGYT,TRBJ1-2,TRBV28
ASTRGSLSNEQF,TRBJ2-1,TRBV28
SVGDSPPIFYGYT,TRBJ1-2,TRBV29-1
ASTPGSTVAGELF,TRBJ2-2,TRBV7-6
ASVGGGDAYGYT,TRBJ1-2,TRBV28